The T cell receptor beta chain under discussion was sequenced for a study of early T cells in non-severe SARS-CoV-2 infection. Each CDR3 protein gets one entry after TCRdb re-called the 5' RACE reads with MiXCR. This sample yields over 60,000 distinct CDR3 sequences, of which 12% are seen a single time; roughly 2.5% belongs to the top ten. A few counts support this clonotype. V was clipped by 5 bases and J by 3 bases, with 17 bases between them. This CDR3 has 15 residues. The germline CDR1 and CDR2 sequences are SGHAT and FQNNGV. The sequencing used whole blood, collected at baseline. This rearrangement joins TRBV11-2 to TRBJ2-7; the D gene could be TRBD1 or TRBD2 (6 bases each). The receptor's source is an adult who was a healthcare worker with PCR-confirmed SARS-CoV-2 infection or an uninfected control (not recorded which). CDR3 amino acids: CASSPNGGGNYEQYF. The CDR3 coding sequence is TGTGCCAGCAGCCCCAACGGGGGCGGAAACTACGAGCAGTACTTC.